One and the same sample provided the 21 T cell receptor beta chains below, sequenced in a study of T cell responses to AZD1222 COVID-19 vaccine. Produced via immunoSEQ multiplex PCR; TCRdb's table is partial and in-frame only. The data show roughly 140,000 clones, with about 89% seen just once and roughly a tenth held by the top ten. The sequencing used peripheral blood, collected 28 days after the second AZD1222 dose. These TCRs come from an adult who received the AZD1222 COVID-19 vaccine.

This clone occurred a few times. The chain joins TRBV3-1 (or the pseudogene TRBV3-2) to TRBJ2-3; D possibly corresponds to TRBD2 (6 bases). V lost 4 bases and J lost 6, with 14 bases in between. CDR3 length: 14 residues. Germline CDR1 LGHDT, CDR2 YNNKEL (reference sequence). CDR3: CASSLRGAVDTQYF. The CDR3 coding sequence is TGTGCCAGCAGCCTCCGCGGGGCCGTGGATACGCAGTATTTT.

In this sample, this clone turned up once. This specimen includes other DNA sequences encoding the same CDR3. Here the CDR3 DNA reads TGTGCCAGCTCATCAGGGGGCAACACTGAAGCTTTCTTT. Encoded protein: CASSSGGNTEAFF. The V call is TRBV18, the J call TRBJ1-1, with 8 nucleotides matching TRBD1. CDR3 size: 13 residues. V lost 5 bases to trimming and J lost 2 bases; unmatched junction nucleotides: 1. Germline V lookup: CDR1 KGHSH, CDR2 LQKENI.

The CDR3 spells CASSLVRLAGLPNEQFF. CDR3 DNA sequence: TGCGCCAGCAGCTTGGTTCGACTAGCGGGGCTCCCCAATGAGCAGTTCTTC. The chain employs TRBV5-1 and TRBJ2-1; TRBD2 agrees at 11 bases. This CDR3 contains 17 residues. The V gene end was trimmed by 0 bases and the J gene end by 6 bases; junction bases not matched to a gene: 8. Germline CDR1 and CDR2: SGHRS and YFSETQ.

The CDR3: CSVTDSIMNTEAFF. The CDR3 DNA sequence: TGCAGCGTTACAGACAGCATTATGAACACTGAAGCTTTCTTT. The rearrangement joins TRBV29-1 to TRBJ1-1, with D tentatively TRBD1 (5 bases). V dropped 5 bases and J dropped 0 bases, with 13 bases sitting between them. This CDR3 is 14 amino acids long. Germline V gene sequence: CDR1 SQVTM, CDR2 ANQGSEA.

The chain uses TRBV28 and TRBJ1-5; TRBD1 matches 9 bases. This CDR3 region has 15 residues. Germline CDR1 MDHEN, CDR2 SYDVKM. With 3 bases clipped from V and 6 bases from J, the junction kept 6 bases outside the gene matches. The CDR3 loop is CASSFRGQGSQPQHF. CDR3 in DNA: TGTGCCAGCAGTTTTAGGGGACAGGGCAGTCAGCCCCAGCATTTT.

The V and J genes are TRBV18 and TRBJ2-7; 10 positions agree with TRBD2. The CDR3 is 17 residues long. V lost 5 bases and J lost 6; bases outside the gene matches: 16. Germline CDR1 KGHSH, CDR2 LQKENI. This chain's CDR3 is CASSIKSLAGEGSEQYF. Here the CDR3 DNA reads TGTGCCAGCTCAATAAAAAGCCTAGCGGGAGAAGGGAGCGAGCAGTACTTC.

The chain carries TRBV12-3 or TRBV12-4 and TRBJ1-4; D remains unclear. V lost 1 base and J lost 7, with 7 bases in between. The CDR3 is 13 amino acids. The CDR3 spells CASSLGGIEKLFF. CDR3 nucleotides: TGTGCCAGCAGTTTAGGAGGGATTGAAAAACTGTTTTTT.

The CDR3 DNA follows: TGTGCCAGCAGCCCGGGACAGAGCTCCTACGAGCAGTACTTC. It translates to CASSPGQSSYEQYF. V usage is TRBV7-9 and J usage is TRBJ2-7; 7 positions agree with TRBD1. The CDR3 loop spans 14 amino acids. The V gene end was trimmed by 5 bases and the J gene end by 0 bases; junction bases not matched to a gene: 4. In germline, CDR1 is SEHNR, CDR2 FQNEAQ (reference sequence).

The rearrangement links TRBV5-4 to TRBJ2-7, with D possibly matching TRBD1 (5 bases). CDR1 is SGHNT, CDR2 YYREEE, per germline (reference sequence). V lost 7 bases to trimming and J lost 0 bases, with 14 bases between them. The CDR3 has 14 amino acids. CDR3 loop: CASEPPDSSYEQYF. The CDR3 DNA sequence: TGTGCCAGCGAACCCCCCGACAGCTCCTACGAGCAGTACTTC.

The V call is TRBV7-8, the J call TRBJ1-1; D is unresolved. CDR3 length equals 14 residues. V shed 5 bases and J shed 2 bases, with 12 bases lying between them. Per the germline V gene, CDR1 is SGHVS and CDR2 is FQNEAQ. CDR3 bases: TGTGCCAGCAGCCCGAACCGGGGTAACACTGAAGCTTTCTTT. Its protein product is CASSPNRGNTEAFF.

This clone was seen a single time. The chain carries TRBV30 and TRBJ2-3; D is ambiguous. Germline values: CDR1 GTSNPN, CDR2 SVGIG (reference sequence). There are 14 residues in the CDR3. Trimming shortened V by 2 bases and J by 0 bases, and 9 bases separated the two germline ends. The CDR3 sequence is CAWSPDPSTDTQYF. The CDR3 coding sequence is TGTGCCTGGAGTCCCGATCCTAGCACAGATACGCAGTATTTT.

This clone appeared a single time. The rearrangement joins TRBV11-1 to TRBJ2-7, with D perhaps TRBD1 (6 bases). Germline V CDR1 and CDR2: SGHAT, FQDESV (reference sequence). The CDR3 sequence is 13 residues long. V gave up 5 bases and J gave up 1 base, with 9 bases separating them. The CDR3 region is CASSPQGSYEQYF. In DNA form, the CDR3 reads TGTGCCAGCAGCCCACAGGGTTCCTACGAGCAGTACTTC.

Only one count was recorded for this clone. This rearrangement joins TRBV24-1 to TRBJ1-5; 7 bases map to TRBD1. The V segment lost 2 bases and the J segment 4 bases; nucleotides outside the gene matches: 4. Germline lookup yields CDR1 KGHDR and CDR2 SFDVKD. The CDR3 covers 15 residues. The CDR3 DNA is TGTGCCACCAGTGATTCAGCAGGGGGAAATCAGCCCCAGCATTTT. It is translated as CATSDSAGGNQPQHF.

The chain has TRBV6-2 or TRBV6-3 and TRBJ2-1, with D maybe TRBD1 (5 bases). The CDR3 sequence is 15 residues long. Germline CDR1 reads MNHEY; CDR2 reads SVGEGT. V was trimmed by 2 bases and J by 15 bases, leaving 23 bases between them. CDR3 DNA sequence: TGTGCCAGCAGTTACCCAGCTGAGCGACAGAGAGGTATGTTCTTC. Translating gives CASSYPAERQRGMFF.

The J gene is TRBJ1-2, the V gene TRBV3-1 (or the pseudogene TRBV3-2); D is uncertain. This CDR3 has 15 amino acids. The V gene lost 0 bases and the J gene lost 0 bases, with 8 bases spanning the gap. Per the germline V gene, CDR1 is LGHDT and CDR2 is YNNKEL (reference sequence). Here the CDR3 DNA reads TGTGCCAGCAGCCAAGATCTAGGAGCTAACTATGGCTACACCTTC. It specifies CASSQDLGANYGYTF.

This chain connects TRBV9 to TRBJ2-3; D might be TRBD2 (5 bases). Trimming took 6 bases from V and 6 from J, leaving 8 bases between them. The CDR3 sequence is 11 residues long. Germline V lookup: CDR1 SGDLS, CDR2 YYNGEE. CDR3 region: CASTSGDTQYF. CDR3 bases: TGTGCCAGCACCTCGGGGGATACGCAGTATTTT.

This clone appeared a few times. V usage is TRBV12-3 or TRBV12-4 and J usage is TRBJ2-7; TRBD1 aligns across 7 bases. V shed 10 bases, J shed 0 bases, and the junction held 6 bases outside the gene matches. There are 13 residues in the CDR3. The CDR3 spells CANPGQNSYEQYF. Here the CDR3 DNA reads TGTGCCAACCCGGGACAGAACTCCTACGAGCAGTACTTC.

The V call is TRBV28, the J call TRBJ1-4; 9 bases are a match to TRBD1. This CDR3 region has 18 residues. V dropped 3 bases and J dropped 6; count of bases not matched to a gene: 14. Germline V lookup: CDR1 MDHEN, CDR2 SYDVKM. CDR3 sequence (DNA): TGTGCCAGCAGTTTCCACGCTACGGACAGGGGATTTGATGAAAAACTGTTTTTT. It specifies CASSFHATDRGFDEKLFF.

This sequence joins TRBV28 and TRBJ2-1, with 11 nucleotides matching TRBD1. V trimming: 6 bases; J trimming: 2 bases; junction bases outside the gene matches: 3. This CDR3 is 15 amino acids long. Germline CDR1 is MDHEN and CDR2 is SYDVKM. The CDR3, as DNA: TGTGCCAGCAGCCGGACAGGGGGCACCTACAATGAGCAGTTCTTC. Amino acid sequence: CASSRTGGTYNEQFF.

The rearrangement links TRBV7-9 to TRBJ2-1, with a possible D match to TRBD1 (5 bases). Germline-derived CDR1 and CDR2 are SEHNR and FQNEAQ (reference sequence). The length of the CDR3 is 12 residues. Trimming cost V 3 bases and J 9 bases, with 9 bases left between them. CDR3 amino acids: CASSFTDSEQFF. The CDR3, as DNA: TGTGCCAGCAGCTTCACCGACAGTGAGCAGTTCTTC.

This clone was recorded a few times. This chain joins TRBV3-1 (or the pseudogene TRBV3-2) and TRBJ2-2, with D perhaps given as TRBD1 or TRBD2 (7 bases each). The V and J ends lost 0 bases and 14 bases respectively, with 19 bases between them. The germline V gene has CDR1 LGHDT and CDR2 YNNKEL (reference sequence). The length of the CDR3 is 15 residues. This CDR3 reads CASSQDRLRGGNLFF. CDR3 coding DNA: TGTGCCAGCAGCCAAGACAGGCTCAGGGGGGGGAATCTGTTTTTT.